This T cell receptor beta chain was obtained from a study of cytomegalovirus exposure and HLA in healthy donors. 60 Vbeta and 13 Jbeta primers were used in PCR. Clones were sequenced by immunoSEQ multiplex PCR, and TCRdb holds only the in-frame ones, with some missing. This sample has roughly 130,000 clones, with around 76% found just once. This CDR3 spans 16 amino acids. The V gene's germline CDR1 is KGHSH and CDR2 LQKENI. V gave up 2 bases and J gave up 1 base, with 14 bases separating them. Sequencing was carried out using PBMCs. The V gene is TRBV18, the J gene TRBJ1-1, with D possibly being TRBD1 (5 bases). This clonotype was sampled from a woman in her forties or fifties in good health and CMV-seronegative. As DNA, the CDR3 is TGTGCCAGCTCACCAAGGACACAAGGGCCGAACACTGAAGCTTTCTTT. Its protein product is CASSPRTQGPNTEAFF.